A selection of T cell receptor beta chains follows, all from one sample in a study of early T cells in non-severe SARS-CoV-2 infection. TCRdb ran MiXCR on the 5' RACE reads and lists one entry per CDR3 protein. The sample contains roughly 34,000 distinct CDR3 sequences, 4.7% of which appear only once. What was sequenced was whole blood. Receptor source: an adult who was a healthcare worker with PCR-confirmed SARS-CoV-2 infection or an uninfected control (not recorded which). Each CDR3 is given with its conserved first and last residue. Clone sizes are given selectively: once, few, many, or a class where the clone is expanded.

TRBV9	TRBJ2-2	many	CASRSLAGGPNTGELFF
TRBV28	TRBJ2-5	many	CASSLVGQQETQYF
TRBV5-1	TRBJ2-3	.	CASSLSGGADTQYF
TRBV20-1	TRBJ2-7	many	CSANRDSPYEQYF
TRBV20-1	TRBJ1-3	many	CSASQGTSGNTIYF
TRBV6-4	TRBJ2-3	.	CASSPTGIDTQYF
TRBV5-6	TRBJ2-3	.	CASSLPRPVPTSGGIDTQYF
TRBV27	TRBJ1-2	many	CASSNRGVDYGYTF
TRBV29-1	TRBJ2-1	many	CSVEGYNRGRYNEQFF
TRBV3-1	TRBJ2-6	.	CASSQDPGGANVLTF
TRBV9	TRBJ2-3	many	CASSRTSGGAGTDTQYF
TRBV28	TRBJ1-2	many	CASSLLEYGYTF
TRBV19	TRBJ1-5	many	CASSMGQGLQPQHF
TRBV28	TRBJ2-7	many	CASSPRQGGQSSYEQYF
TRBV2	TRBJ2-1	few	CASSGSGGAFGANEQFF
TRBV7-2	TRBJ1-6	many	CASSLVGGVGSSYNSPLHF
TRBV27	TRBJ2-2	many	CASSLVRGGSTGELFF
TRBV7-2	TRBJ2-1	few	CASSLDGLAGFEKFF
TRBV6-1	TRBJ2-7	.	CASSVVGLGSSYEQYF